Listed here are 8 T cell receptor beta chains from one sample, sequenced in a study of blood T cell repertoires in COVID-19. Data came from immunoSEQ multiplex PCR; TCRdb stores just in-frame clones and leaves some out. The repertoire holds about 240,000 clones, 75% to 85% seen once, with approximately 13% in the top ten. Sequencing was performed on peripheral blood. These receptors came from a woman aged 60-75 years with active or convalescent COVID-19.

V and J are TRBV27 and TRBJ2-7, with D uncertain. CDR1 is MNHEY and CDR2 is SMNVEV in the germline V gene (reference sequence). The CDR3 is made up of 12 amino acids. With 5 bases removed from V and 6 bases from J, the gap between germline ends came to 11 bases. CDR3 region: CASSPLGFEQYF. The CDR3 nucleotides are TGTGCCAGCAGTCCGCTAGGATTCGAGCAGTACTTC.

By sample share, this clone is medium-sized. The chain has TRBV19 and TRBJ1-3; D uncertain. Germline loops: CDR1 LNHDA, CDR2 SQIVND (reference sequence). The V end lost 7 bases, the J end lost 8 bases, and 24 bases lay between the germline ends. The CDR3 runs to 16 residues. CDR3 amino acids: CASTTPLGVKGHTIYF. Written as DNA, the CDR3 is TGTGCCAGTACCACCCCTCTGGGAGTCAAGGGCCACACCATATATTTT.

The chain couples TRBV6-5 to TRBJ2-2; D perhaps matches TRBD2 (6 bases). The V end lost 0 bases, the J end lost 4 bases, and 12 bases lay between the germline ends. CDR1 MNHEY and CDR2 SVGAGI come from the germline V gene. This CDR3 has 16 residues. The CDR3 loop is CASSYSPGVGTGELFF. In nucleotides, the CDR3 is TGTGCCAGCAGTTACTCGCCGGGGGTTGGCACCGGGGAGCTGTTTTTT.

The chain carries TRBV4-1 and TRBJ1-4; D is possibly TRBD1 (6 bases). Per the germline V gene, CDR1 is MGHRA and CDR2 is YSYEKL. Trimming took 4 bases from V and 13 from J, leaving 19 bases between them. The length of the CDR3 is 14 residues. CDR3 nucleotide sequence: TGCGCCAGCAGCCGTGGCGGTCTACAGGGACGACTGTTTTTT. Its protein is CASSRGGLQGRLFF.

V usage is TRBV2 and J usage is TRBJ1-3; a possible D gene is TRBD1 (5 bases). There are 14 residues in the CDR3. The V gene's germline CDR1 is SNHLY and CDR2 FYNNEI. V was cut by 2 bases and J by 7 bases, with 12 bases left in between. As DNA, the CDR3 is TGTGCCAGCAGTGAAATCTCGGGGGGGAACACCATATATTTT. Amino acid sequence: CASSEISGGNTIYF. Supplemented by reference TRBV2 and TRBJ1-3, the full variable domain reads EPEVTQTPSHQVTQMGQEVILRCVPISNHLYFYWYRQILGQKVEFLVSFYNNEISEKSEIFDDQFSVERPDGSNFTLKIRSTKLEDSAMYFCASSEISGGNTIYFGEGSWLTVV.

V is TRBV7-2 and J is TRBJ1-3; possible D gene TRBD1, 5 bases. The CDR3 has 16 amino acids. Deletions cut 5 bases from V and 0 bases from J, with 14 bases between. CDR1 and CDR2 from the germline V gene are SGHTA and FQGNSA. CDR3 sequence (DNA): TGTGCCAGCAGCCTCAGGGCGGTGTACTCTGGAAACACCATATATTTT. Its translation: CASSLRAVYSGNTIYF.

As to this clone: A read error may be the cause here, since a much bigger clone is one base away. In DNA, the CDR3 is TGTGTCAGCAGCGGACAGGGGAGGAGCTCTGGGGCCAACGTCCTGACTTTC. The encoded protein is CVSSGQGRSSGANVLTF. The chain recombines TRBV7-2 with TRBJ2-6; the match to TRBD1 covers 9 bases. Per germline, CDR1 SGHTA and CDR2 FQGNSA. The CDR3 consists of 17 residues.

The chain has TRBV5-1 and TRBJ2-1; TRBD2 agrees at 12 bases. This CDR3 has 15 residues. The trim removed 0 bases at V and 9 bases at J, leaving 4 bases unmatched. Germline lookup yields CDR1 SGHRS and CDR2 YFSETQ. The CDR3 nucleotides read TGCGCCAGCAGCTTGGCTAGCGGGGGGGCCCTTGAGCAGTTCTTC. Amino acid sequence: CASSLASGGALEQFF.